This T cell receptor (beta chain) derives from a study of synovial regulatory T cells in juvenile arthritis. The CDR3 has 15 residues. No coding sequence is recorded. Germline CDR1 SNHLY, CDR2 FYNNEI. Its frequency marks this clone as medium-sized. Profiling relied on immunoSEQ multiplex PCR, and the TCRdb table lists in-frame clones only, not all of them. The sample has 800 to 1,000 clones. Synovial fluid was collected with matched peripheral blood from each patient with active arthritis. The chain couples TRBV2 to TRBJ2-3; TCRdb designates TRBD2, a call that cannot be tested without DNA. Input material: Treg cells from the synovium. The sequence came from a donor aged 2-30 years with juvenile idiopathic arthritis. CDR3 sequence reads: CASSEAGGSTDTQYF.